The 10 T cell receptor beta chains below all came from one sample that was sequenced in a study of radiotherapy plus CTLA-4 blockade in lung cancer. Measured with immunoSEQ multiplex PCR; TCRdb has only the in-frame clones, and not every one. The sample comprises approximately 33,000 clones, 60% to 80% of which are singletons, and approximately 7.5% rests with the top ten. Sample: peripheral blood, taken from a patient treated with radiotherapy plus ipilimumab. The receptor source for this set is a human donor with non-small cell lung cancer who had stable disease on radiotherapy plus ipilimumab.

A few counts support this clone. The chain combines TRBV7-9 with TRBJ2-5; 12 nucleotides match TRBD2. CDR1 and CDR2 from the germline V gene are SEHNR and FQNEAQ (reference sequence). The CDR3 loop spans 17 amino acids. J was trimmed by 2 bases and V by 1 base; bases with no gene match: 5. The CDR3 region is CASSLGLAGVEQETQYF. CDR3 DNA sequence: TGTGCCAGCAGCTTAGGACTAGCGGGGGTCGAACAAGAGACCCAGTACTTC.

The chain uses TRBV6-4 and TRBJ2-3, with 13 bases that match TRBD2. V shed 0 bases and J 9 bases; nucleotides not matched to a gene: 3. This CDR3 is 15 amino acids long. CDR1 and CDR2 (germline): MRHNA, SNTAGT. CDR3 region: CASSDSILAGGTQYF. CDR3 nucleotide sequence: TGTGCCAGCAGTGACTCAATACTAGCGGGGGGGACGCAGTATTTT.

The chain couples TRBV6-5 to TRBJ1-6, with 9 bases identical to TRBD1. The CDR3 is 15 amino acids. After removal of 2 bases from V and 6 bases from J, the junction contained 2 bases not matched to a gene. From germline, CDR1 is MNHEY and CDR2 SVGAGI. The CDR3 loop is CASSYGTGSNSPLHF. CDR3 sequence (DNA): TGTGCCAGCAGTTACGGGACAGGGTCTAATTCACCCCTCCACTTT.

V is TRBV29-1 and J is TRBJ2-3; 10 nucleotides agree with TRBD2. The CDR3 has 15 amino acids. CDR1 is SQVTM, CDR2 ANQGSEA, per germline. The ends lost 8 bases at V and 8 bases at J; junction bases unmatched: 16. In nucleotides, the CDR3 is TGCAGCATCCAATGGGGTAGCGGGGGGCGTGGTACGCAGTATTTT. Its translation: CSIQWGSGGRGTQYF.

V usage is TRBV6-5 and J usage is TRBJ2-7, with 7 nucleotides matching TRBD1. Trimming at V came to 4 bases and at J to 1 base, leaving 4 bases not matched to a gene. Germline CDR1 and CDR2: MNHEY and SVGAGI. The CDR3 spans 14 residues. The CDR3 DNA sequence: TGTGCCAGCAGTTTCCCGGGACAGTCCTACGAGCAGTACTTC. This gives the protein CASSFPGQSYEQYF.

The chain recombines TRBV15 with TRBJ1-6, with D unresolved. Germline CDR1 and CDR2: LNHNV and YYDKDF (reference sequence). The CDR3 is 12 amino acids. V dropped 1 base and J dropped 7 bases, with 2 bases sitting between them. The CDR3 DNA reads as TGTGCCACCAGCAGAGTAAATTCACCCCTCCACTTT. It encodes CATSRVNSPLHF.

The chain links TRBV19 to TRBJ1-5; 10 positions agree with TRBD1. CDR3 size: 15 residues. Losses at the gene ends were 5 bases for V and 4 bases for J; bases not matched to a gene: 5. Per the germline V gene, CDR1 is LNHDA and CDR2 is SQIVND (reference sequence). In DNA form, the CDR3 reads TGTGCCAGTAGTTGGGACAGGGGATCAAATCAGCCCCAGCATTTT. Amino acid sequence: CASSWDRGSNQPQHF.

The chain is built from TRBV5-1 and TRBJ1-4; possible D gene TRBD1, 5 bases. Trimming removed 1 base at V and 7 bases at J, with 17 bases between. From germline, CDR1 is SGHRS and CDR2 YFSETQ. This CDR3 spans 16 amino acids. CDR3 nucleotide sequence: TGCGCCAGCAGCTTGACCTCCCAGGGAGGATCTGAAAAACTGTTTTTT. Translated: CASSLTSQGGSEKLFF.

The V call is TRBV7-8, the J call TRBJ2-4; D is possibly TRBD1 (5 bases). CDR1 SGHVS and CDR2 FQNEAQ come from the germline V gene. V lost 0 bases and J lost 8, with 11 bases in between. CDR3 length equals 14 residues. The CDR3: CASSLAWGSDIQYF. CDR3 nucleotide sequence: TGTGCCAGCAGCTTAGCATGGGGCTCGGACATTCAGTACTTC.

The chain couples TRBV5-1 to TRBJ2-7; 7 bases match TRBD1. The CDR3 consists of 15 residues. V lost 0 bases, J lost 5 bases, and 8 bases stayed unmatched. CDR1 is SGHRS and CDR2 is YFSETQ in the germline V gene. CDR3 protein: CASSLEGTERDEQYF. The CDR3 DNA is TGCGCCAGCAGCTTGGAGGGGACAGAACGGGACGAGCAGTACTTC.